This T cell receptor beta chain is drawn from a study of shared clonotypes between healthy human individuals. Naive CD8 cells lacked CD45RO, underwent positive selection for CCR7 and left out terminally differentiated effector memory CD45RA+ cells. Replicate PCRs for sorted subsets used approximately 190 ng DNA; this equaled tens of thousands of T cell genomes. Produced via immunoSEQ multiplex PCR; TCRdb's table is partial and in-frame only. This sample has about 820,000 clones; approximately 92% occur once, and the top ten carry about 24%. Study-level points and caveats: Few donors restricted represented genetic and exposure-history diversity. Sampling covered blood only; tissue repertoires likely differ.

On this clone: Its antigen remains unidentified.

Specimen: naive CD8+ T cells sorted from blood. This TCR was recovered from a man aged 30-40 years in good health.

The chain's CDR3 is CASSLAGQGYYEQYF. CDR3 nucleotides: TGTGCCAGCAGCTTAGCCGGACAGGGGTACTACGAGCAGTACTTC. The J gene is TRBJ2-7, the V gene TRBV6-5, with 9 bases aligning to TRBD1. The CDR3 spans 15 residues. The V gene's germline CDR1 is MNHEY and CDR2 SVGAGI. V lost 6 bases and J lost 3; bases outside the gene matches: 9.